The clone carrying this T cell receptor (beta chain) was seen more than once but under ten times. Its antigen is currently unknown. Sequencing used immunoSEQ multiplex PCR; TCRdb keeps in-frame clones, though not all of them. The sample lists tens of thousands of clones; roughly 73% were seen once. These data belong to a study of vaccination effects on CD4 cells after COVID-19. Sequencing in the ViraFEST assay came after antigen-specific CD4+ T cells had been expanded with viral peptide pools, which were used to stimulate PBMC. Isolating CD4+ T cells followed more than eight days of culture. Among the vaccine recipients, none had a prior SARS-CoV-2 infection, and nucleocapsid antibodies were negative. Supplemented with roughly 9 IU/ml IL-2 and roughly 10 ug/ml peptides, two million PBMC per well were kept in culture. This clonotype originated in a human donor who received a COVID-19 vaccine. The material sequenced was CD4+ T cells from PBMCs cultured with HCoV-OC43 spike peptides, taken before COVID-19 vaccination. As to subset: HCoV-OC43 spike overlapping peptide pool stimulation.

CDR3 DNA: TGTGCAAGTCGCTCGGGACTGCCGAGCTCCTATAATTCACCCCTCCACTTT. Protein product: CASRSGLPSSYNSPLHF. J is TRBJ1-6 and V is TRBV12-2. TRBV12-2 is assigned pseudogene status. The CDR3 is 17 residues long.